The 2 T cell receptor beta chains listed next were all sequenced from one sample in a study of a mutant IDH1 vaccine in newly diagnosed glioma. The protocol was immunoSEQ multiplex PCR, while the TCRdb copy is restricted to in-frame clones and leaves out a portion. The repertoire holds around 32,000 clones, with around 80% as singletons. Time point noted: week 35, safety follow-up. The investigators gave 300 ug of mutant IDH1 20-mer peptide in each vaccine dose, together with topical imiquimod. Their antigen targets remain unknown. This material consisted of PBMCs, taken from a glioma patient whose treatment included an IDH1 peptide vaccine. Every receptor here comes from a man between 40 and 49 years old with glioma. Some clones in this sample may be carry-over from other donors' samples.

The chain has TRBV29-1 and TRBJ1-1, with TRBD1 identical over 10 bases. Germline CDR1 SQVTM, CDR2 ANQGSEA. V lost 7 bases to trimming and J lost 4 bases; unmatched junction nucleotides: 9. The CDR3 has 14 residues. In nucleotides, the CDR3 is TGCAGCGGATTGCGGACAGGGGGGGGCACTGAAGCTTTCTTT. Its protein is CSGLRTGGGTEAFF. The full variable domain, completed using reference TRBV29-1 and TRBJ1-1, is SAVISQKPSRDICQRGTSLTIQCQVDSQVTMMFWYRQQPGQSLTLIATANQGSEATYESGFVIDKFPISRPNLTFSTLTVSNMSPEDSSIYLCSGLRTGGGTEAFFGQGTRLTVV.

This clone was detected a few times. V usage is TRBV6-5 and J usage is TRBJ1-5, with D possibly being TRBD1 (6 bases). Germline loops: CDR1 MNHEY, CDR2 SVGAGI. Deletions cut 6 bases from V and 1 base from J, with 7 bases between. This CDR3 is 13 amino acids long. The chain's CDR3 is CASRDRSNQPQHF. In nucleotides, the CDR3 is TGTGCCAGCAGAGACAGGAGCAATCAGCCCCAGCATTTT.